The source of this TCR beta chain is a study of PD-1 blockade in classical Hodgkin lymphoma. General observations from the study: Patients were excluded if nivolumab began under 1 year after ASCT (the autologous transplant). Complete responders' baseline diversity resembled that of newly diagnosed patients.

V lost 1 base, J lost 4 bases, and 17 bases lay in between. The length of the CDR3 is 15 residues. From germline, CDR1 is SQVTM and CDR2 ANQGSEA. The table came from immunoSEQ multiplex PCR; TCRdb's copy has only in-frame clones and leaves some out. This table has 20,000 to 25,000 clones, around 69% appearing once. Each patient experienced a relapse that followed autologous stem cell transplantation, and brentuximab vedotin exposure varied. With respect to this clone: The antigen is unknown.

The V call is TRBV29-1, the J call TRBJ2-7; weak D call: TRBD2 (5 bases). The sequence was obtained from a human donor with classical Hodgkin lymphoma. The specimen comprised peripheral blood mononuclear cells (PBMCs), sampled before the second cycle of nivolumab. The CDR3 is CSVEVNEGRLYEQYF. CDR3 in DNA: TGCAGCGTTGAAGTAAATGAGGGCAGACTGTACGAGCAGTACTTC.